The clone carrying this T cell receptor (beta chain) turned up a few times. The CDR3 is 14 amino acids. Trimming cost V 6 bases and J 7 bases; bases outside gene matches: 9. Germline values: CDR1 MDHEN, CDR2 SYDVKM. In the study's own analysis: Nucleated cell number was recorded as an estimate derived from reference gene primer amplification. Using immunoSEQ multiplex PCR, the repertoire was profiled, and TCRdb retains in-frame clones only, with some absent. That table furnishes V, J and clone size, whereas the DNA furnished D and trimming. The sample records 160,000 or so clones, nearly 80% being singletons. The sample belongs to a study of blood T cell repertoires in COVID-19. Study context: From the United States, Italy and Spain came samples of acute and convalescent COVID-19. The analysed material was cDNA or gDNA that came from T cells, B-cell-depleted T cells, or PBMCs.

The sample was peripheral blood. This clonotype was obtained from a woman of 80 years or more with acute or convalescent COVID-19. The rearrangement uses TRBV28 and TRBJ1-2; 9 bases line up with TRBD1. The CDR3: CASRTGTGLSGYTF. The CDR3, as DNA: TGTGCCAGCAGGACCGGGACAGGGTTAAGTGGCTACACCTTC.